This T cell receptor (beta chain) was obtained from a study of cytomegalovirus exposure and HLA in healthy donors. Study-wide points: Despite most TCR sequences being rare, some public TCRs occurred in many donors. TCR beta chain V- and J-gene trimming was linked, in a later analysis, to a missense variant in DCLRE1C. There were over 150 TCR beta chains listed as cytomegalovirus-associated. A cluster of highly shared sequence variants was likely a sequencing artifact.

CDR1 GTSNPN and CDR2 SVGIG come from the germline V gene (reference sequence). V lost 2 bases to trimming and J lost 8 bases, with 10 bases between them. There are 12 residues in the CDR3. It was with 60 Vbeta and 13 Jbeta primers that the PCR ran. Clones were read by immunoSEQ multiplex PCR, and TCRdb kept only the in-frame ones, dropping some. The sample has 150,000 to 180,000 clones, around 82% seen once. This clone was observed once. The antigen remains undetermined. Sequenced sample: PBMCs. This clonotype originated in a woman between 45 and 60 years old in good health and CMV-seropositive. This chain links TRBV30 with TRBJ1-3; D is undetermined. CDR3 amino acids: CAWSLRGYTIYF. CDR3 DNA: TGTGCCTGGAGTCTCCGGGGATACACCATATATTTT.